This entry is about one T cell receptor (beta chain). This sample is part of a study of blood T cell repertoires in COVID-19. Turning to the study itself: The United States, Italy and Spain supplied acute and convalescent COVID-19 samples. T cells, B-cell-depleted T cells, or PBMCs provided the cDNA or gDNA that served as material.

Per the original data handling: Estimates of nucleated cell counts were drawn from the amplification of reference gene primers. Produced via immunoSEQ multiplex PCR; TCRdb's table is partial and in-frame only. That table is the source of V, J and clone size, and D and trimming were worked out from the DNA. Seen here are about 30,000 clones, around 74% observed once, and the top ten hold approximately 7.8%. This sequence was found in a woman aged 70-85 years with active or convalescent COVID-19. The sequenced sample was peripheral blood.

CDR3 in amino acids: CASSSTGGAGYGYTF. CDR3 DNA sequence: TGTGCCAGCAGTTCTACAGGGGGCGCGGGGTATGGCTACACCTTC. The chain carries TRBV27 and TRBJ1-2; TRBD1 agrees at 9 bases. This CDR3 is built from 15 residues. In germline, CDR1 is MNHEY, CDR2 SMNVEV (reference sequence). V shed 4 bases, J shed 5 bases, and the junction held 8 bases outside the gene matches.